This TCR beta chain was identified in a study of control samples from healthy donors and cancer patients. V lost 1 base and J lost 4; bases outside the gene matches: 10. This CDR3 region has 16 residues. CDR1 is SQVTM and CDR2 is ANQGSEA in the germline V gene. This table comes from immunoSEQ multiplex PCR, and its TCRdb copy is limited to in-frame clones, with some not included. The top ten hold approximately 1.5% of the sample, which has about 170,000 clones, approximately 94% seen once. This receptor was taken from a woman in her late teens or twenties in good health. Sample: blood. The V gene is TRBV29-1, the J gene TRBJ2-3; the match to TRBD2 covers 8 bases. The CDR3, as DNA: TGCAGCGTTGAAGGGGGAGGCGGGGGGCCGTCAGATACGCAGTATTTT. As protein: CSVEGGGGGPSDTQYF.